One and the same sample provided the 14 T cell receptor beta chains below, sequenced in a study of identical twins. TCRdb redid the calling of the 5' RACE reads with MiXCR, one entry per CDR3 protein. This table holds fewer than 20,000 distinct CDR3 sequences, approximately 70% found once. The sequencing sample was made of memory (CD45RO+) T cells sorted from blood. The receptors stem from a woman under 30 in good health. This table probably holds off-target reads from a library built for another chain.

This rearrangement joins TRBV6-5 to TRBJ2-3; tentatively, D is TRBD2 (6 bases). CDR1 and CDR2 (germline): MNHEY, SVGAGI. The CDR3 totals 15 residues. V lost 4 bases and J 0 bases, leaving 11 bases between the germline ends. In DNA form, the CDR3 reads TGTGCCAGCAGTTCCCCTGGAGGGAGCACAGATACGCAGTATTTT. Translating it yields CASSSPGGSTDTQYF.

This clonotype is labeled as medium-sized. The rearrangement joins TRBV6-2 or TRBV6-3 to TRBJ2-7, with unresolved D. Trimming cost V 0 bases and J 0 bases, with 6 bases left between them. The germline gives CDR1 MNHEY, CDR2 SVGEGT. The CDR3 is 14 residues long. CDR3 in DNA: TGTGCCAGCAGTTACTCGATCCTCTCCTACGAGCAGTACTTC. It codes for CASSYSILSYEQYF.

The V call is TRBV29-1, the J call TRBJ1-3; D not resolved. Germline V gene data show CDR1 as SQVTM and CDR2 as ANQGSEA. V was trimmed by 1 base and J by 7 bases, leaving 2 bases between them. This CDR3 is built from 10 residues. DNA of the CDR3: TGCAGCGTTGAAGCGAACACCATATATTTT. Protein sequence: CSVEANTIYF.

This chain uses TRBV29-1 with TRBJ2-3, with D hard to call. The germline CDR1 and CDR2 sequences are SQVTM and ANQGSEA. The CDR3 has 13 amino acids. V lost 5 bases, J lost 2 bases, and 11 bases lay in between. As DNA, the CDR3 is TGCAGCGTTCGAGGCGCGTACACAGATACGCAGTATTTT. It encodes CSVRGAYTDTQYF.

This clonotype has more than one count but fewer than ten. CDR3 sequence: CASSLRDTEAFF. In DNA form, the CDR3 reads TGTGCCAGCAGTTTAAGGGACACTGAAGCTTTCTTT. The genes are TRBV6-2 or TRBV6-3 and TRBJ1-1; D remains ambiguous. CDR3 length: 12 amino acids. V dropped 4 bases and J dropped 3 bases, with 6 bases sitting between them. CDR1 and CDR2 (germline): MNHEY, SVGEGT.

The chain has TRBV11-2 and TRBJ2-5; 15 positions agree with TRBD2. J gave up 2 bases and V 5 bases, and 3 bases lay outside the gene matches. This CDR3 has 16 residues. CDR1 and CDR2 from the germline V gene are SGHAT and FQNNGV. CDR3 protein: CASSMGLAGGQETQYF. The CDR3 DNA follows: TGTGCCAGCAGCATGGGACTAGCGGGAGGACAAGAGACCCAGTACTTC.

The rearrangement uses TRBV10-1 and TRBJ2-5; 9 bases map to TRBD2. The trim removed 5 bases at V and 1 base at J, leaving 5 bases unmatched. The CDR3 loop spans 15 amino acids. Germline values: CDR1 WNHNN, CDR2 SYGVQD (reference sequence). The CDR3 bases are TGCGCCAGCAGTTCTCAGACTAGCGGCCAAGAGACCCAGTACTTC. Protein sequence: CASSSQTSGQETQYF.

This sequence joins TRBV5-4 and TRBJ2-6; D is unclear. V shed 1 base and J shed 3 bases, with 11 bases lying between them. The CDR3 has 16 amino acids. The germline gives CDR1 SGHNT, CDR2 YYREEE (reference sequence). The DNA for the CDR3 is TGTGCCAGCAGCTTGTGGACGACGGGTGGGGCCAACGTCCTGACTTTC. Translated: CASSLWTTGGANVLTF. The full variable domain, completed using reference TRBV5-4 and TRBJ2-6, is ETGVTQSPTHLIKTRGQQVTLRCSSQSGHNTVSWYQQALGQGPQFIFQYYREEENGRGNFPPRFSGLQFPNYSSELNVNALELDDSALYLCASSLWTTGGANVLTFGAGSRLTVL.

This rearrangement joins TRBV9 to TRBJ2-3; D remains ambiguous. Germline CDR1 is SGDLS and CDR2 is YYNGEE. This CDR3 is built from 15 residues. V was trimmed by 3 bases and J by 4 bases, leaving 15 bases between them. CDR3 DNA: TGTGCCAGCAGCGCCCTAGACGGCGGAGCAGATACGCAGTATTTT. Its protein product is CASSALDGGADTQYF.

The genes are TRBV29-1 and TRBJ1-1; maybe TRBD1 (5 bases). The CDR3 is 12 amino acids. Germline V lookup: CDR1 SQVTM, CDR2 ANQGSEA. Trimming removed 3 bases at V and 11 bases at J, with 16 bases between. CDR3 nucleotide sequence: TGCAGCGTTGACCTCCGGGGGAGGGATGCTTTCTTT. It codes for CSVDLRGRDAFF. The whole variable domain, filled in from reference TRBV29-1 and TRBJ1-1, reads SAVISQKPSRDICQRGTSLTIQCQVDSQVTMMFWYRQQPGQSLTLIATANQGSEATYESGFVIDKFPISRPNLTFSTLTVSNMSPEDSSIYLCSVDLRGRDAFFGQGTRLTVV.

This sequence joins TRBV27 and TRBJ2-7, with 10 nucleotides matching TRBD2. This CDR3 spans 17 amino acids. The ends lost 6 bases at V and 2 bases at J; junction bases unmatched: 13. Looked up from germline, CDR1 is MNHEY and CDR2 is SMNVEV (reference sequence). CDR3 loop: CASSSRTPSGRPYEQYF. DNA of the CDR3: TGTGCCAGCAGCTCTAGGACCCCTAGCGGGAGACCCTACGAGCAGTACTTC.

The V call is TRBV29-1, the J call TRBJ2-3; maybe TRBD2 (6 bases). The germline gives CDR1 SQVTM, CDR2 ANQGSEA. The CDR3 is 17 residues long. V shed 3 bases and J shed 2 bases, with 21 bases lying between them. The CDR3 DNA reads TGCAGCGTTGATCCCCGGCTCGCGGGACCCATCACAGATACGCAGTATTTT. This codes for CSVDPRLAGPITDTQYF.

The rearrangement links TRBV18 to TRBJ2-5, with a tentative D call TRBD2 (6 bases). The germline CDR1 and CDR2 sequences are KGHSH and LQKENI. Trimming took off 3 bases at V and 3 bases at J, with 11 bases between the two ends. The CDR3 spans 14 residues. CDR3 nucleotide sequence: TGTGCCAGCTCACCGAGGAGGGCGGAAGAGACCCAGTACTTC. Translated: CASSPRRAEETQYF.

J is TRBJ2-7 and V is TRBV10-3, with D uncertain. The V end was cut by 6 bases, the J end by 7 bases, with 10 bases between. Germline V CDR1 and CDR2: ENHRY, SYGVKD. This CDR3 spans 11 amino acids. The CDR3 loop is CAISFQGEQYF. CDR3 coding DNA: TGTGCCATCAGCTTCCAAGGGGAGCAGTACTTC.